These 20 T cell receptor beta chains originate from one sample sequenced in a study of blood T cell repertoires in COVID-19. Profiling relied on immunoSEQ multiplex PCR, and the TCRdb table lists in-frame clones only, not all of them. The sample has about 200,000 clones, 70% to 90% seen once. The sequencing sample was made of peripheral blood. The source of these receptors is a woman aged 45-59 years with active or convalescent COVID-19.

The V gene is TRBV24-1, the J gene TRBJ1-1; unclear D gene. CDR1 is KGHDR and CDR2 is SFDVKD in the germline V gene. This CDR3 contains 16 residues. Trimming took off 4 bases at V and 0 bases at J, with 14 bases between the two ends. CDR3 nucleotide sequence: TGTGCCACCAGTGACTGGGCGGGCCGTTTGAACACTGAAGCTTTCTTT. It translates to CATSDWAGRLNTEAFF.

V usage is TRBV20-1 and J usage is TRBJ1-2; D possibly corresponds to TRBD1 (5 bases). Germline loops: CDR1 DFQATT, CDR2 SNEGSKA (reference sequence). V dropped 3 bases and J dropped 8 bases, with 10 bases sitting between them. This CDR3 has 11 amino acids. CDR3 sequence (DNA): TGCAGTGCTAGTGAAGGGGAAGGCTACACCTTC. This codes for CSASEGEGYTF.

The V gene is TRBV6-2 or TRBV6-3, the J gene TRBJ2-1; maybe TRBD2 (6 bases). V gave up 0 bases and J gave up 1 base, with 10 bases separating them. The germline V gene has CDR1 MNHEY and CDR2 SVGEGT. The CDR3 is 16 residues long. CDR3 amino acids: CASSYSTRGSYNEQFF. CDR3 DNA: TGTGCCAGCAGTTACTCGACTAGAGGATCCTACAATGAGCAGTTCTTC.

This clone was counted between two and nine times. V and J are TRBV12-3 or TRBV12-4 and TRBJ1-3; D is unresolved. This CDR3 is 12 amino acids long. V dropped 7 bases and J dropped 3 bases, with 7 bases sitting between them. The CDR3 is CASTPNGNTIYF. CDR3 coding DNA: TGTGCCAGCACCCCTAATGGAAACACCATATATTTT.

The rearrangement uses TRBV3-1 (or the pseudogene TRBV3-2) and TRBJ2-2, with TRBD1 identical over 7 bases. The germline CDR1 and CDR2 sequences are LGHDT and YNNKEL (reference sequence). The CDR3 runs 15 residues. With 2 bases clipped from V and 5 bases from J, the junction kept 5 bases outside the gene matches. CDR3 coding DNA: TGTGCCAGCAGCCAACTCGGACAGGCGACCGGGGAGCTGTTTTTT. Translation: CASSQLGQATGELFF.

The chain combines TRBV28 with TRBJ2-1; possibly TRBD2 for D (6 bases). Germline CDR1 and CDR2: MDHEN and SYDVKM. The CDR3 contains 15 residues. Between the trimmed V and J ends, which lost 5 bases and 5 bases, there was a span of 16 bases. The CDR3 DNA reads as TGTGCCAGCAGTCGACCGGGACTGGGTGACAATGAGCAGTTCTTC. Its translation is CASSRPGLGDNEQFF.

This rearrangement joins TRBV6-2 or TRBV6-3 to TRBJ1-2, with TRBD1 matching 8 bases. The CDR3 length is 16 residues. CDR1 and CDR2 from the germline V gene are MNHEY and SVGEGT. After removal of 6 bases from V and 5 bases from J, the junction contained 14 bases not matched to a gene. CDR3: CASSPSDLTGAYGYTF. CDR3 DNA: TGTGCCAGCAGCCCTTCGGACTTGACAGGGGCATATGGCTACACCTTC.

The chain recombines TRBV9 with TRBJ2-3, with D possibly TRBD1 on 5 matching bases. CDR1 is SGDLS, CDR2 YYNGEE, per germline. This CDR3 is built from 14 residues. The V and J ends lost 0 bases and 2 bases respectively, with 7 bases between them. The CDR3 bases are TGTGCCAGCAGCGTAGGCAGGGACACAGATACGCAGTATTTT. This translates into CASSVGRDTDTQYF.

The chain combines TRBV6-5 with TRBJ1-2, with D uncertain. Germline V gene lookup returns CDR1 MNHEY and CDR2 SVGAGI. The CDR3 has 12 amino acids. Written as DNA, the CDR3 is TGTGTTTTAGGAAGCAGGAACTATGGCTACACCTTC. Protein sequence: CVLGSRNYGYTF.

In its sample, this clone was seen once. This chain uses TRBV7-8 with TRBJ1-5, with 7 bases that match TRBD1. The CDR3 sequence is 18 residues long. CDR1 is SGHVS, CDR2 FQNEAQ, per germline. V was pared by 1 base and J by 0 bases, with 9 bases of the junction left unmatched. Written as DNA, the CDR3 is TGTGCCAGCAGCTTAGGGGGACAGCCCTTTTATAGCAATCAGCCCCAGCATTTT. It is translated as CASSLGGQPFYSNQPQHF.

This clone was picked up one time. The chain employs TRBV6-4 and TRBJ1-5, with D possibly being TRBD1 (5 bases). The germline V gene encodes CDR1 MRHNA and CDR2 SNTAGT. Trimming cost V 0 bases and J 1 base, with 7 bases left between them. The CDR3 is 15 amino acids. Here the CDR3 DNA reads TGTGCCAGCAGTGACTCGTCAGGGAGCAATCAGCCCCAGCATTTT. Translated: CASSDSSGSNQPQHF.

The chain has TRBV5-1 and TRBJ1-2; D is uncertain. Germline V lookup: CDR1 SGHRS, CDR2 YFSETQ. This CDR3 is built from 11 residues. Trimming removed 5 bases from V and 4 bases from J, with 6 bases in between. The CDR3: CASSILYGYTF. CDR3 coding DNA: TGCGCCAGCAGTATCCTCTATGGCTACACCTTC.

This rearrangement joins TRBV2 to TRBJ1-5; 9 bases align to TRBD1. The CDR3 loop spans 14 amino acids. J was trimmed by 10 bases and V by 5 bases; bases with no gene match: 9. Germline CDR1 and CDR2: SNHLY and FYNNEI. The CDR3 coding sequence is TGTGCCAGCAGTCCCGGGACAGGGACTTCCCCCCAGCATTTT. Amino acids: CASSPGTGTSPQHF.

This rearrangement joins TRBV4-1 to TRBJ2-7; D perhaps matches TRBD2 (5 bases). The V end lost 5 bases, the J end lost 2 bases, and 13 bases lay between the germline ends. CDR1 is MGHRA, CDR2 YSYEKL, per germline. This CDR3 comprises 14 residues. This CDR3 reads CASSRETITYEQYF. In DNA, the CDR3 is TGCGCCAGCAGCAGGGAGACAATTACCTACGAGCAGTACTTC.

This chain connects TRBV28 to TRBJ1-2, with TRBD1 identical over 7 bases. The trim removed 6 bases at V and 5 bases at J, leaving 6 bases unmatched. Germline V CDR1 and CDR2: MDHEN, SYDVKM. The CDR3 runs 13 residues. This CDR3 is CASRVGQHYGYTF. In DNA form, the CDR3 reads TGTGCCAGCAGGGTGGGACAGCATTATGGCTACACCTTC.

The V gene is TRBV14, the J gene TRBJ1-5; D uncertain. The CDR3 extends over 13 amino acids. The V and J ends lost 1 base and 5 bases respectively, with 6 bases between them. Germline CDR1 reads SGHDN; CDR2 reads FVKESK. CDR3 sequence (DNA): TGTGCCAGCAGCCAAGGTCCCTATCAGCCCCAGCATTTT. Translation: CASSQGPYQPQHF.

The V call is TRBV5-1, the J call TRBJ1-1, with unresolved D. The CDR3 extends over 13 amino acids. Per germline, CDR1 SGHRS and CDR2 YFSETQ. V dropped 1 base and J dropped 3 bases, with 7 bases sitting between them. CDR3 coding DNA: TGCGCCAGCAGCTTGATGTCCGACACTGAAGCTTTCTTT. This sequence encodes CASSLMSDTEAFF. Full variable domain (outside the CDR3, taken from reference TRBV5-1 and TRBJ1-1): KAGVTQTPRYLIKTRGQQVTLSCSPISGHRSVSWYQQTPGQGLQFLFEYFSETQRNKGNFPGRFSGRQFSNSRSEMNVSTLELGDSALYLCASSLMSDTEAFFGQGTRLTVV.

A note on this clone: One junction end does not reproduce the germline sequence, and a read error may be involved. The chain employs TRBV18 and TRBJ2-5; D ambiguous. Looked up from germline, CDR1 is KGHSH and CDR2 is LQKENI. The CDR3 is 12 residues long. In nucleotides, the CDR3 is TGTGCCAGCTCACCTAAGGAAGAGACTCAGTACTTC. It translates to CASSPKEETQYF.

This clone was seen once. J is TRBJ1-1 and V is TRBV3-1 (or the pseudogene TRBV3-2); D call uncertain. Germline V gives CDR1 LGHDT, CDR2 YNNKEL (reference sequence). V was cut by 1 base and J by 11 bases, with 14 bases left in between. This CDR3 region has 13 residues. This CDR3 reads CASSQAIRDPAFF. CDR3 sequence (DNA): TGTGCCAGCAGCCAAGCAATCCGGGATCCGGCTTTCTTT.

The rearrangement uses TRBV6-4 and TRBJ2-1; TRBD2 matches 8 bases. Germline assignment: CDR1 MRHNA and CDR2 SNTAGT. This CDR3 comprises 14 residues. The junction had 6 bases not matched to a gene; V was cut back by 3 bases and J by 8 bases. CDR3 sequence reads: CASSESGSVDEQFF. The CDR3 bases are TGTGCCAGCAGTGAGAGCGGGAGTGTCGATGAGCAGTTCTTC.